These T cell receptor beta chains were read from a single sample in a study of regulatory and conventional T cells in RAG deficiency. TCRdb's copy holds only in-frame clones and misses some; the assay was immunoSEQ multiplex PCR. The sample consists of around 37,000 clones, approximately 89% of them appearing once. The sample was also linked to a second study, of regulatory T cells.

Sequencing was carried out using CD8+ T cells sorted from blood. These receptors were taken from a human donor in good health. Each CDR3 is given with its conserved first and last residue. D genes are given only for firm matches. Expanded clones are given a class, and other clones once, few, many or no size at all.

V: TRBV5-1; D: TRBD1; J: TRBJ1-4; size: NA; CDR3: CASSLASTGTGMVANEKLFF; DNA: TGCGCCAGCAGCTTGGCATCCACCGGGACAGGGATGGTGGCTAATGAAAAACTGTTTTTT
V: TRBV28; D: NA; J: TRBJ1-1; size: NA; CDR3: CASSSGAQREAFF; DNA: TGTGCCAGCAGCTCCGGGGCCCAGAGGGAAGCTTTCTTT
V: TRBV19; D: NA; J: TRBJ2-2; size: NA; CDR3: CASKPGVTGELFF; DNA: TGTGCCAGTAAACCGGGAGTGACCGGGGAGCTGTTTTTT
V: TRBV18; D: TRBD1; J: TRBJ2-7; size: NA; CDR3: CASSPRDRYPYEQYF; DNA: TGTGCCAGCTCACCACGGGACAGGTATCCCTACGAGCAGTACTTC
V: TRBV13; D: TRBD1; J: TRBJ1-5; size: NA; CDR3: CASSLSRDRRNQPQHF; DNA: TGTGCCAGCAGCCTAAGCCGGGACAGAAGAAATCAGCCCCAGCATTTT
V: TRBV4-1; D: NA; J: TRBJ1-2; size: NA; CDR3: CASSQFPEGPYGYTF; DNA: TGCGCCAGCAGCCAGTTTCCCGAAGGTCCCTATGGCTACACCTTC
V: TRBV30; D: NA; J: TRBJ2-5; size: NA; CDR3: CAWSVRWETQYF; DNA: TGTGCCTGGAGTGTACGTTGGGAAACCCAGTACTTC
V: TRBV4-2; D: NA; J: TRBJ1-1; size: NA; CDR3: CASSPTENMNTEAFF; DNA: TGTGCCAGCAGTCCGACAGAAAACATGAACACTGAAGCTTTCTTT
V: TRBV11-2; D: TRBD2; J: TRBJ2-2; size: NA; CDR3: CASSPTSGRLGELFF; DNA: TGTGCCAGCAGCCCAACTAGCGGGAGGCTCGGGGAGCTGTTTTTT
V: TRBV7-9; D: NA; J: TRBJ2-1; size: NA; CDR3: CASSPGPGRSNNEQFF; DNA: TGTGCCAGCAGCCCCGGTCCCGGGCGGTCCAACAATGAGCAGTTCTTC
V: TRBV10-3; D: TRBD2; J: TRBJ2-1; size: NA; CDR3: CAISEVAGGSGEQFF; DNA: TGTGCCATCAGTGAGGTAGCGGGGGGGTCGGGTGAGCAGTTCTTC
V: TRBV19; D: NA; J: TRBJ2-1; size: once; CDR3: CASSIAGQGNNEQFF; DNA: TGTGCCAGTAGTATCGCGGGGCAGGGGAACAATGAGCAGTTCTTC
V: TRBV6-5; D: NA; J: TRBJ2-2; size: NA; CDR3: CASSSPRMNTGELFF; DNA: TGTGCCAGCAGTTCTCCCCGCATGAACACCGGGGAGCTGTTTTTT
V: TRBV7-2; D: TRBD2; J: TRBJ2-1; size: NA; CDR3: CASNTGLAGNEQFF; DNA: TGTGCCAGCAATACGGGACTAGCGGGAAATGAGCAGTTCTTC
V: TRBV29-1; D: TRBD1; J: TRBJ1-1; size: NA; CDR3: CSGTGGSWGNTEAFF; DNA: TGCAGCGGGACAGGGGGCTCCTGGGGCAACACTGAAGCTTTCTTT
V: TRBV6-6; D: TRBD2; J: TRBJ2-1; size: once; CDR3: CASRTSGRGGDEQFF; DNA: TGTGCCAGCAGAACTAGCGGGAGAGGTGGCGATGAGCAGTTCTTC
V: TRBV7-3; D: TRBD2; J: TRBJ2-1; size: NA; CDR3: CASSLMLSGGKNEQFF; DNA: TGTGCCAGCAGCTTAATGTTAAGCGGGGGGAAGAATGAGCAGTTCTTC
V: TRBV4-2; D: NA; J: TRBJ2-3; size: NA; CDR3: CASSSLVSPGSTDTQYF; DNA: TGTGCCAGCAGCTCTCTCGTCTCCCCCGGTAGCACAGATACGCAGTATTTT
V: TRBV7-2; D: NA; J: TRBJ1-1; size: NA; CDR3: CASSSFTGTNTEAFF; DNA: TGTGCCAGCAGCTCATTCACAGGGACGAACACTGAAGCTTTCTTT
V: TRBV28; D: NA; J: TRBJ1-1; size: NA; CDR3: CASTGEQVGDTEAFF; DNA: TGTGCCAGCACTGGTGAACAGGTCGGTGACACTGAAGCTTTCTTT
V: TRBV5-8; D: TRBD1; J: TRBJ1-1; size: NA; CDR3: CASSPDRGGSTEAFF; DNA: TGTGCCAGCAGCCCGGACAGGGGTGGAAGCACTGAAGCTTTCTTT
V: TRBV4-1; D: NA; J: TRBJ1-2; size: NA; CDR3: CASSQDSGRNYGYTF; DNA: TGCGCCAGCAGCCAAGATAGCGGGCGAAACTATGGCTACACCTTC
V: TRBV6-5; D: NA; J: TRBJ2-3; size: NA; CDR3: CASSYPSAGTQYF; DNA: TGTGCCAGCAGTTACCCTAGCGCTGGTACGCAGTATTTT
V: TRBV7-3; D: NA; J: TRBJ2-2; size: few; CDR3: CASSPTLTGELFF; DNA: TGTGCCAGCAGCCCAACCCTCACCGGGGAGCTGTTTTTT
V: TRBV27; D: NA; J: TRBJ1-1; size: NA; CDR3: CASSLSPSTYPVTEAFF; DNA: TGTGCCAGCAGTTTATCCCCCTCGACGTACCCTGTCACTGAAGCTTTCTTT
V: TRBV19; D: NA; J: TRBJ1-4; size: NA; CDR3: CASRLRDNNEKLFF; DNA: TGTGCCAGTAGGCTTCGGGACAATAATGAAAAACTGTTTTTT
V: TRBV19; D: NA; J: TRBJ1-6; size: NA; CDR3: CASSSPPDDSPLHF; DNA: TGTGCCAGTAGCTCACCCCCCGATGATTCACCCCTCCACTTT
V: TRBV6-1; D: NA; J: TRBJ2-7; size: NA; CDR3: CASSVPNTYEQYF; DNA: TGTGCCAGCAGTGTCCCTAATACCTACGAGCAGTACTTC
V: TRBV5-1; D: NA; J: TRBJ1-2; size: NA; CDR3: CASSLGTNYGYTF; DNA: TGCGCCAGCAGCTTGGGCACCAACTATGGCTACACCTTC
V: TRBV9; D: TRBD2; J: TRBJ2-7; size: NA; CDR3: CASSEGTGTSGSRFFYEQYF; DNA: TGTGCCAGCAGCGAAGGGACAGGGACTAGCGGGAGCAGGTTTTTCTACGAGCAGTACTTC
V: TRBV7-9; D: TRBD2; J: TRBJ2-2; size: NA; CDR3: CAGSILAGATGELFF; DNA: TGTGCCGGCAGCATACTAGCGGGGGCTACCGGGGAGCTGTTTTTT
V: TRBV5-6; D: TRBD1; J: TRBJ1-2; size: few; CDR3: CASSAVGRGQGYGYTF; DNA: TGTGCCAGCAGCGCGGTGGGCAGGGGGCAGGGCTATGGCTACACCTTC
V: TRBV30; D: NA; J: TRBJ1-2; size: NA; CDR3: CAWSAFLDTANYGYTF; DNA: TGTGCCTGGAGTGCCTTTTTGGACACAGCTAACTATGGCTACACCTTC
V: TRBV6-1; D: TRBD1; J: TRBJ1-2; size: NA; CDR3: CASSELWTGGNYGYTF; DNA: TGTGCCAGCAGTGAATTATGGACAGGGGGCAACTATGGCTACACCTTC
V: TRBV28; D: NA; J: TRBJ2-4; size: NA; CDR3: CASSLLPRQTNIQYF; DNA: TGTGCCAGCAGTTTATTACCCCGACAGACAAACATTCAGTACTTC
V: TRBV4-1; D: NA; J: TRBJ1-2; size: NA; CDR3: CASSQDPVGMDGYGYTF; DNA: TGCGCCAGCAGCCAAGATCCGGTTGGTATGGACGGGTATGGCTACACCTTC
V: TRBV5-1; D: TRBD1; J: TRBJ1-1; size: NA; CDR3: CASSFTGVNTEAFF; DNA: TGCGCCAGCAGCTTTACAGGGGTGAACACTGAAGCTTTCTTT
V: TRBV5-1; D: TRBD2; J: TRBJ2-1; size: NA; CDR3: CASSQPGTSGNTYNEQFF; DNA: TGCGCCAGCAGCCAACCAGGGACTAGCGGGAATACATACAATGAGCAGTTCTTC
V: TRBV19; D: NA; J: TRBJ1-4; size: NA; CDR3: CASSIVGATNEKLFF; DNA: TGTGCCAGTAGTATAGTAGGAGCAACTAATGAAAAACTGTTTTTT
V: TRBV7-8; D: NA; J: TRBJ1-2; size: NA; CDR3: CASSLGGDYDGYTF; DNA: TGTGCCAGCAGCTTAGGAGGGGATTATGATGGCTACACCTTC
V: TRBV11-2; D: NA; J: TRBJ2-5; size: NA; CDR3: CASSLELGDPQYF; DNA: TGTGCCAGCAGCTTAGAACTAGGGGATCCCCAGTACTTC
V: TRBV11-1; D: NA; J: TRBJ1-2; size: NA; CDR3: CASSPAGSSGYTF; DNA: TGTGCCAGCAGCCCCGCTGGCAGTTCGGGCTACACCTTC
V: TRBV29-1; D: TRBD1; J: TRBJ1-1; size: NA; CDR3: CSARAGGWTEAFF; DNA: TGCAGCGCCCGGGCAGGGGGCTGGACTGAAGCTTTCTTT
V: TRBV4-1; D: NA; J: TRBJ1-5; size: NA; CDR3: CASSQTSGGQPQHF; DNA: TGCGCCAGCAGCCAAACATCAGGCGGGCAGCCCCAGCATTTT
V: TRBV7-2; D: TRBD2; J: TRBJ2-5; size: few; CDR3: CASSLWLAGGPIKTQYF; DNA: TGTGCCAGCAGCTTATGGTTAGCGGGAGGGCCCATAAAGACCCAGTACTTC
V: TRBV11-2; D: TRBD2; J: TRBJ2-3; size: NA; CDR3: CASSPPAGGGSTDTQYF; DNA: TGTGCCAGCAGCCCGCCGGCGGGCGGGGGTAGCACAGATACGCAGTATTTT
V: TRBV5-1; D: NA; J: TRBJ2-1; size: once; CDR3: CASSLGAEQFF; DNA: TGCGCCAGCAGCTTGGGGGCTGAGCAGTTCTTC
V: TRBV15; D: TRBD2; J: TRBJ2-2; size: NA; CDR3: CATSRDRLASGGATGELFF; DNA: TGTGCCACCAGCAGAGATCGGTTGGCAAGCGGGGGGGCCACCGGGGAGCTGTTTTTT
V: TRBV7-6; D: NA; J: TRBJ2-7; size: NA; CDR3: CASSLDGGMDEQYF; DNA: TGTGCCAGCAGCTTAGATGGGGGCATGGACGAGCAGTACTTC
V: TRBV7-9; D: NA; J: TRBJ2-7; size: NA; CDR3: CASSTPGQGTYEQYF; DNA: TGTGCCAGCAGCACCCCGGGACAAGGAACCTACGAGCAGTACTTC
V: TRBV15; D: TRBD2; J: TRBJ2-7; size: NA; CDR3: CATSPGLARYEQYF; DNA: TGTGCCACCTCCCCGGGACTAGCGCGATACGAGCAGTACTTC
V: TRBV5-1; D: NA; J: TRBJ1-1; size: once; CDR3: CASSYQGSEAFF; DNA: TGCGCCAGCAGCTATCAGGGGTCTGAAGCTTTCTTT
V: TRBV7-2; D: NA; J: TRBJ2-3; size: once; CDR3: CASSLYTDTQYF; DNA: TGTGCCAGCAGCTTATACACAGATACGCAGTATTTT
V: TRBV7-9; D: NA; J: TRBJ2-7; size: NA; CDR3: CASSSRVSYEQYF; DNA: TGTGCCAGCAGCTCCAGGGTATCCTACGAGCAGTACTTC
V: TRBV5-5; D: TRBD1; J: TRBJ2-1; size: NA; CDR3: CASRGDSNNEQFF; DNA: TGTGCCAGCAGGGGGGACAGCAACAATGAGCAGTTCTTC
V: TRBV2; D: TRBD1; J: TRBJ1-1; size: NA; CDR3: CASRWTGDTEAFF; DNA: TGTGCCAGCAGATGGACAGGCGACACTGAAGCTTTCTTT
V: TRBV9; D: NA; J: TRBJ2-2; size: NA; CDR3: CASSVATGGLNTGELFF; DNA: TGTGCCAGCAGCGTAGCTACCGGGGGCCTGAACACCGGGGAGCTGTTTTTT
V: TRBV6-5; D: NA; J: TRBJ1-6; size: once; CDR3: CASSPGRAALSPLHF; DNA: TGTGCCAGCAGCCCCGGCCGGGCCGCTCTCTCACCCCTCCACTTT
V: TRBV7-2; D: NA; J: TRBJ1-3; size: few; CDR3: CASSFTGSGNTIYF; DNA: TGTGCCAGCAGCTTCACAGGCTCTGGAAACACCATATATTTT
V: TRBV6-5; D: NA; J: TRBJ2-5; size: NA; CDR3: CASSPGQQETQYF; DNA: TGTGCCAGCAGCCCGGGACAACAAGAGACCCAGTACTTC